This TCR beta chain was sequenced during a study of T-cell reconstitution after alpha-beta-depleted transplantation in children. Trimming removed 4 bases at V and 6 bases at J, with 17 bases between. Germline CDR1 and CDR2: SGHKS and YYEKEE (reference sequence). The CDR3 covers 14 residues. This clonotype has a count of ten or more. Unique molecular identifiers were incorporated when the TCRbeta library was constructed. TCRdb passed the PCR reads through MiXCR, listing each CDR3 protein once. The table shows some 200,000 distinct CDR3 sequences, with approximately 6.9% occurring only once. The TCR sequence derives from a boy aged 2-9 years with acute lymphoblastic leukemia, due to receive a stem cell transplant. The sample here was PBMCs, taken before TCRalphabeta/CD19-depleted stem cell transplant. This chain connects TRBV5-5 to TRBJ2-7; D perhaps matches TRBD1 (6 bases). The CDR3, as DNA: TGTGCCAGCAGCCCCGGGACACCCCTGGGCGAGCAGTACTTC. It yields the protein CASSPGTPLGEQYF.